This T cell receptor (beta chain) was observed in a study of blood T cell repertoires in COVID-19. For the study at large: Whether acute or convalescent, the COVID-19 samples came from the United States, Italy and Spain.

How the authors handled the data: Counts of nucleated cells, estimated from reference gene primer amplification, were obtained. Sequencing used immunoSEQ multiplex PCR; TCRdb keeps in-frame clones, though not all of them. That table gives V, J and clone size, and the DNA gave D and trimming. The table shows 250,000 to 350,000 clones, with approximately 85% occurring only once. Germline V lookup: CDR1 MNHEY, CDR2 SVGAGI. The ends were cut back, 0 bases at V and 3 bases at J, with 9 bases in the middle. The CDR3 sequence is 15 residues long. Recruitment covered about two dozen US areas and drew participants whose ages spanned about 18 to 90 years. Either two negative PCRs, clearance, or symptom resolution qualified Cohort 3 donors as recovered.

The chain recombines TRBV6-5 with TRBJ1-5, with a tentative D call TRBD1 (6 bases). The sequencing sample was made of PBMCs or T cells enriched from blood (not recorded which). The clonotype comes from a woman aged 25 to 39 who had recovered from COVID-19. The CDR3 protein is CASSYSNRANQPQHF. The CDR3 DNA follows: TGTGCCAGCAGTTACTCGAACAGGGCCAATCAGCCCCAGCATTTT.